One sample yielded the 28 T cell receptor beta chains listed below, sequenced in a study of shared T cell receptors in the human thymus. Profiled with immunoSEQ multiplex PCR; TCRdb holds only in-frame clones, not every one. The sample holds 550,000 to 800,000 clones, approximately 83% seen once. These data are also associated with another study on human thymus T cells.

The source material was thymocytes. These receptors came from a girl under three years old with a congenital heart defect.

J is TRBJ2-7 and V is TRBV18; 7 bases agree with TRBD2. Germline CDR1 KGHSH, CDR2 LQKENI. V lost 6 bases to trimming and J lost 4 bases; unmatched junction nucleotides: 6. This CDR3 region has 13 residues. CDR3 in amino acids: CASSLRGNYEQYF. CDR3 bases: TGTGCCAGCTCCCTGCGGGGGAATTACGAGCAGTACTTC.

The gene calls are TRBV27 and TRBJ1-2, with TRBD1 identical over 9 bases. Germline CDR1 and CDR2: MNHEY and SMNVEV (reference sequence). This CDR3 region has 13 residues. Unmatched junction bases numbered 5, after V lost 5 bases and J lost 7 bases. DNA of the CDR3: TGTGCCAGCAGTCTCGGGACAGGGATTGGCTACACCTTC. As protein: CASSLGTGIGYTF.

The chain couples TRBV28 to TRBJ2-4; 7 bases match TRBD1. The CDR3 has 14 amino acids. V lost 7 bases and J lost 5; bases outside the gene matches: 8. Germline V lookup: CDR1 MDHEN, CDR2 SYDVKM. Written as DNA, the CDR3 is TGTGCCAGCAATGGGGGACAGCAAGAAAACATTCAGTACTTC. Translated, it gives CASNGGQQENIQYF.

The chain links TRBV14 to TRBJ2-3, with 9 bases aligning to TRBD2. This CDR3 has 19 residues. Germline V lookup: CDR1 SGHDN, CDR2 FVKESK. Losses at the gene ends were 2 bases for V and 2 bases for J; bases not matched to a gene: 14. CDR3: CASSQTPLWRGGSTDTQYF. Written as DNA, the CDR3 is TGTGCCAGCAGCCAAACCCCTCTTTGGCGGGGGGGTTCCACAGATACGCAGTATTTT.

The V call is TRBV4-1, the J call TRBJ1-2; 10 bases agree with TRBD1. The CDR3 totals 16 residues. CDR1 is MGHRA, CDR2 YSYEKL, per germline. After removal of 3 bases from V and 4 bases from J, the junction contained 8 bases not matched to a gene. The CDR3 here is CASSQEGTGEVYGYTF. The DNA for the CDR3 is TGCGCCAGCAGCCAGGAAGGGACAGGGGAGGTCTATGGCTACACCTTC.

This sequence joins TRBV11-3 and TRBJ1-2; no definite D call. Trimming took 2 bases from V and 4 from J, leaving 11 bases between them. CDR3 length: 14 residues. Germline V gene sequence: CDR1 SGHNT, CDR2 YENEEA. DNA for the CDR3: TGTGCCAGCAGCTTAATTGCCAGGATCTATGGCTACACCTTC. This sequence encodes CASSLIARIYGYTF.

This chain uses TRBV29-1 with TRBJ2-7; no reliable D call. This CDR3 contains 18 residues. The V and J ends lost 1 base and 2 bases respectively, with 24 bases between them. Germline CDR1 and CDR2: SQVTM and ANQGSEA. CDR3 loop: CSVEVKTGSWIPPYEQYF. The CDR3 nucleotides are TGCAGCGTTGAAGTAAAGACGGGTAGTTGGATTCCCCCCTACGAGCAGTACTTC.

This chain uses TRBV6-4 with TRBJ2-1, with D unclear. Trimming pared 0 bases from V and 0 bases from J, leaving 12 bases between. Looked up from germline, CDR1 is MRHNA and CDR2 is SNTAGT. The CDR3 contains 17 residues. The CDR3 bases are TGTGCCAGCAGTGACTCGAACCGGCCTAGCTCCTACAATGAGCAGTTCTTC. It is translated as CASSDSNRPSSYNEQFF.

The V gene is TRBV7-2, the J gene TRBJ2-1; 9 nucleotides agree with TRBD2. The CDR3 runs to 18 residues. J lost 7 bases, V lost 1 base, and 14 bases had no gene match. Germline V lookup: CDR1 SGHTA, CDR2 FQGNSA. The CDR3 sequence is CASSLVGGGACPTNEQFF. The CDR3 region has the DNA TGTGCCAGCAGCTTAGTGGGCGGGGGGGCTTGTCCGACAAATGAGCAGTTCTTC. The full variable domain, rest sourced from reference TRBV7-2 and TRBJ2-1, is GAGVSQSPSNKVTEKGKDVELRCDPISGHTALYWYRQSLGQGLEFLIYFQGNSAPDKSGLPSDRFSAERTGGSVSTLTIQRTQQEDSAVYLCASSLVGGGACPTNEQFFGPGTRLTVL.

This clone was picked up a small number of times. Here the CDR3 DNA reads TGTGCCTGGAGTGTTGTCGGACAGGGGGGAGTAAACTATGGCTACACCTTC. It yields the protein CAWSVVGQGGVNYGYTF. This chain uses TRBV30 with TRBJ1-2, with 10 bases matching TRBD1. Trimming at V came to 0 bases and at J to 2 bases, leaving 9 bases not matched to a gene. The CDR3 extends over 17 amino acids. Germline V gene lookup returns CDR1 GTSNPN and CDR2 SVGIG (reference sequence).

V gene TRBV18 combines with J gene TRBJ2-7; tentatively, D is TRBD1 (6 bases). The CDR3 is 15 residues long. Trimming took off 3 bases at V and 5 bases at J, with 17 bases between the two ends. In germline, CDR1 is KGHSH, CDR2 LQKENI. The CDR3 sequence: CASSPTHRDQHEQYF. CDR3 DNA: TGTGCCAGCTCACCCACCCACAGGGATCAGCACGAGCAGTACTTC.

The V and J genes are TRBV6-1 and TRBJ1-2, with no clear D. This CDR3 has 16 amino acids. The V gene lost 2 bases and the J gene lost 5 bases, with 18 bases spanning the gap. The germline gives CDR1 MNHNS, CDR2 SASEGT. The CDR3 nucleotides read TGTGCCAGCAGTGAAAAAAGCAAACCTCCCCCTTATGGCTACACCTTC. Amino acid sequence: CASSEKSKPPPYGYTF.

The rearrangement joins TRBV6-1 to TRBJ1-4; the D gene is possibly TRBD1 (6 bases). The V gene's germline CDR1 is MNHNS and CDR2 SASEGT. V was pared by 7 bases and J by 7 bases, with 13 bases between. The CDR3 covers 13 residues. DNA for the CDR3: TGTGCCAGCATGGGGGGGCGGAGTGAAAAACTGTTTTTT. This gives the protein CASMGGRSEKLFF.

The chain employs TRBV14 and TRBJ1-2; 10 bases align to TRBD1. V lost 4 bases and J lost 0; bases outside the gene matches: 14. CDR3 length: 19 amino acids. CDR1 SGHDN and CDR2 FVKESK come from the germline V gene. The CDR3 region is CASSLTKSGTGDTNYGYTF. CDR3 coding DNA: TGTGCCAGCAGCCTAACCAAATCGGGGACAGGGGATACTAACTATGGCTACACCTTC.

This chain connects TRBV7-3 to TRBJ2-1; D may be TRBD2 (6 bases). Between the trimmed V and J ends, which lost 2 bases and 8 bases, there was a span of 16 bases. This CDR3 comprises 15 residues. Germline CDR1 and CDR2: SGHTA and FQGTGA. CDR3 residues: CASSLGGVRLDEQFF. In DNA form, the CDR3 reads TGTGCCAGCAGCTTAGGCGGGGTTCGATTAGATGAGCAGTTCTTC.

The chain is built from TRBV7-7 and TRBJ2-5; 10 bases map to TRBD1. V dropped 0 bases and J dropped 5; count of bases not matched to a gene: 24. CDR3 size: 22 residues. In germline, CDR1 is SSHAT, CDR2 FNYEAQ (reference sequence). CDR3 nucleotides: TGTGCCAGCAGCTTAGCGCCATACGGCCCCGGGACAGGGGTCCCCTCAAACGAGACCCAGTACTTC. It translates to CASSLAPYGPGTGVPSNETQYF.

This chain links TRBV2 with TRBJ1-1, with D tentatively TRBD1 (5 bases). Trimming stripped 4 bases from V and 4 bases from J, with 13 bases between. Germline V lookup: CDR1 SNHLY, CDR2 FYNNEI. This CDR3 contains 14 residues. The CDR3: CASSVGREGTEAFF. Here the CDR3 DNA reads TGTGCCAGCAGTGTCGGCAGGGAAGGCACTGAAGCTTTCTTT.

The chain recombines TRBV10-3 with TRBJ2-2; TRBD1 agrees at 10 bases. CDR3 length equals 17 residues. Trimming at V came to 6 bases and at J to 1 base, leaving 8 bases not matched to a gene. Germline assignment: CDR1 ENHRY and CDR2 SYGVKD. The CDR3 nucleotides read TGTGCCATCAGCTACCGGGACAGGGGCCAGAACACCGGGGAGCTGTTTTTT. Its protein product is CAISYRDRGQNTGELFF.

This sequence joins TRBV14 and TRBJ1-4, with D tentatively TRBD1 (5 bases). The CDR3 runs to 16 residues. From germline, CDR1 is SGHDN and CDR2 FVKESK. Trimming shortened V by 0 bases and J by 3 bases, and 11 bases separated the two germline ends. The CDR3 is CASSQDCGDSNEKLFF. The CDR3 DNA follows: TGTGCCAGCAGCCAAGATTGCGGGGACTCTAATGAAAAACTGTTTTTT.

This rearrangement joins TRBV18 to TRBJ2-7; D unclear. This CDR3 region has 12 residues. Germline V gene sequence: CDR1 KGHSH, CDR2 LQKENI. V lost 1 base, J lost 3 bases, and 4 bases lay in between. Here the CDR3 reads CASSPHSYEQYF. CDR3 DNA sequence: TGTGCCAGCTCACCACACAGCTACGAGCAGTACTTC.

The CDR3 reads CASSLLAGDFYEQYF. CDR3 nucleotide sequence: TGCGCCAGCAGCTTGTTAGCGGGGGACTTCTACGAGCAGTACTTC. V is TRBV5-1 and J is TRBJ2-7; 9 bases fit TRBD2. The CDR3 consists of 15 residues. The J segment lost 3 bases and the V segment lost 1 base, leaving 5 bases of the junction unmatched. Per germline, CDR1 SGHRS and CDR2 YFSETQ.

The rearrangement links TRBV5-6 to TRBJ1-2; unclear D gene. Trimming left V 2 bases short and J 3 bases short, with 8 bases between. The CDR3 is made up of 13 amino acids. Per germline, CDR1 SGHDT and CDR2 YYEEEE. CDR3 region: CASSFLEYYGYTF. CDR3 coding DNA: TGTGCCAGCAGCTTCCTGGAGTACTATGGCTACACCTTC. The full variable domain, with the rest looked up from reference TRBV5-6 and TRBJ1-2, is DAGVTQSPTHLIKTRGQQVTLRCSPKSGHDTVSWYQQALGQGPQFIFQYYEEEERQRGNFPDRFSGHQFPNYSSELNVNALLLGDSALYLCASSFLEYYGYTFGSGTRLTVV.

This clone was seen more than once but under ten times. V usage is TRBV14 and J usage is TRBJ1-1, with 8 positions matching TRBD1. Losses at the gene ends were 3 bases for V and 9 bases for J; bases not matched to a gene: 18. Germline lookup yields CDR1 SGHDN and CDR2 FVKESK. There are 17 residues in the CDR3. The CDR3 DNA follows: TGTGCCAGCAGCCAGAAGTGGCTGAGGGCAGGGGGCGTGCAAGCTTTCTTT. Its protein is CASSQKWLRAGGVQAFF.

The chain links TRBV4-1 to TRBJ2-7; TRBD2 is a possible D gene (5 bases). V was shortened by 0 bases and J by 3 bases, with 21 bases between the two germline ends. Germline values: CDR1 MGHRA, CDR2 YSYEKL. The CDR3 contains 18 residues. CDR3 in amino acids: CASSQERVLGMDFYEQYF. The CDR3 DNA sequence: TGCGCCAGCAGCCAAGAACGGGTTTTGGGTATGGACTTCTACGAGCAGTACTTC.

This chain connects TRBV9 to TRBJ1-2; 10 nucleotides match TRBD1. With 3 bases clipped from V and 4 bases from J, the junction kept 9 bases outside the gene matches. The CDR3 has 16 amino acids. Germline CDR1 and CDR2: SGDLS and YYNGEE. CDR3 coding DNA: TGTGCCAGCAGCGGACGCCGCCGGGACAGGGGCTATGGCTACACCTTC. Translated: CASSGRRRDRGYGYTF.

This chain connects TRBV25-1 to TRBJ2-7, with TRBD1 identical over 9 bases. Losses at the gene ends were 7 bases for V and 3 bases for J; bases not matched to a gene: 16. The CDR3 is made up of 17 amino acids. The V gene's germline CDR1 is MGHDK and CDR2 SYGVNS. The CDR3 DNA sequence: TGTGCCAGCAACCCTGGGGACAGGGAATTTGTAGTCTACGAGCAGTACTTC. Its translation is CASNPGDREFVVYEQYF.

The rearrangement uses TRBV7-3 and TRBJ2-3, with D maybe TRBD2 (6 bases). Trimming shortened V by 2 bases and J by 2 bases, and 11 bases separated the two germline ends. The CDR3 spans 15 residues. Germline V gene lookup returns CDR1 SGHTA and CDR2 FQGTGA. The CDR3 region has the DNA TGTGCCAGCAGCTTAGGAACTAGCCCCACAGATACGCAGTATTTT. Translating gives CASSLGTSPTDTQYF.

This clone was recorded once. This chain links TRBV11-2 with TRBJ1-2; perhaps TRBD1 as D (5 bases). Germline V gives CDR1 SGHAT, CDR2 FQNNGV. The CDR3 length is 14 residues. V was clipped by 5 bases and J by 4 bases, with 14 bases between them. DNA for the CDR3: TGTGCCAGCAGCCGACGGGGCGGGGTCTATGGCTACACCTTC. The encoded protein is CASSRRGGVYGYTF.